This note documents a single T cell receptor beta chain sequence. The data were taken from a study of T cell responses to AZD1222 COVID-19 vaccine. V lost 4 bases, J lost 4 bases, and 5 bases lay in between. The CDR3 contains 11 residues. Germline-derived CDR1 and CDR2 are SGHDN and FVKESK. Assay used: immunoSEQ multiplex PCR; TCRdb lists only in-frame clones, some missing. The data show roughly 130,000 clones, about 94% seen once. The chain employs TRBV14 and TRBJ2-7; D not certain. The receptor's source is an adult who received the AZD1222 COVID-19 vaccine. The sequencing used peripheral blood, collected 28 days after the second AZD1222 dose. The CDR3 loop reads CASSRDYEQYF. The CDR3 region has the DNA TGTGCCAGCAGCCGAGATTACGAGCAGTACTTC. Drawing the rest from reference TRBV14 and TRBJ2-7, the complete variable domain is EAGVTQFPSHSVIEKGQTVTLRCDPISGHDNLYWYRRVMGKEIKFLLHFVKESKQDESGMPNNRFLAERTGGTYSTLKVQPAELEDSGVYFCASSRDYEQYFGPGTRLTVT.